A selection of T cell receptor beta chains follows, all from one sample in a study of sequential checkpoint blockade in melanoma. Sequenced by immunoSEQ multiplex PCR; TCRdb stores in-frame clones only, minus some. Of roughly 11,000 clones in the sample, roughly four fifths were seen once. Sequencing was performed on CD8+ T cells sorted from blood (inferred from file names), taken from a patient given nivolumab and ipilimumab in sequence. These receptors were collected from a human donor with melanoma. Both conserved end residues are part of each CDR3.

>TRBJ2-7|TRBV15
CATSRAGQPGLNYEQYF
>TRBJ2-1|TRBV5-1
CASSLGQSSYNEQFF
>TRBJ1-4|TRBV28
CASSSRQGVVEKLFF
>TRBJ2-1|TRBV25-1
CASRTGYFWFF
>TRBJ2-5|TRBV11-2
CASSPEVGETQYF
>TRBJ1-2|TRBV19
CASSLGLNYGYTF
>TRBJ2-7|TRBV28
CASSFSGQGPSYEQYF
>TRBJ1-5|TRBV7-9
CASSLDRDRLQPQHF
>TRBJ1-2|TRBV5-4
CASSTTGSPYGYTF
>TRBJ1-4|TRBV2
CASSGTTGGEKLFF
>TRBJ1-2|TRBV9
CASSVAGRGGWYGYTF
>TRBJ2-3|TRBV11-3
CASSSTRTRYIDTQYF
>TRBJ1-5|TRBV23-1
CASSITIGQVPGSNQPQHF
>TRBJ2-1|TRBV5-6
CASSPGTSSFNEQFF
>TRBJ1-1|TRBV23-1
CASSQSSRAGASNTEAFF
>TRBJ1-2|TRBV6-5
CASSRDTNYGYTF
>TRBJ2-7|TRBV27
CASSLQREGPYEQYF
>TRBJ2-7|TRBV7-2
CASSLGGWGSYEQYF
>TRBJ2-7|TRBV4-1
CASSQERDRPYEQYF
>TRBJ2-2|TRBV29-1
CSVEGSGTGETGELFF
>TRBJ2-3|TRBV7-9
CASSPPGISTDTQYF
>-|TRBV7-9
CASSRTSGSYEQYF
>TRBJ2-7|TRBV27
CASSSEVGSYEQYF
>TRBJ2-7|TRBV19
CASMGRLSYEQYF
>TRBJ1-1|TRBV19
CASNPKQGAKTEAFF
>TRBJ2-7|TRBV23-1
CASRRQGGYEQYF
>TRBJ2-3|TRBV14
CASSQETSGGADTQYF